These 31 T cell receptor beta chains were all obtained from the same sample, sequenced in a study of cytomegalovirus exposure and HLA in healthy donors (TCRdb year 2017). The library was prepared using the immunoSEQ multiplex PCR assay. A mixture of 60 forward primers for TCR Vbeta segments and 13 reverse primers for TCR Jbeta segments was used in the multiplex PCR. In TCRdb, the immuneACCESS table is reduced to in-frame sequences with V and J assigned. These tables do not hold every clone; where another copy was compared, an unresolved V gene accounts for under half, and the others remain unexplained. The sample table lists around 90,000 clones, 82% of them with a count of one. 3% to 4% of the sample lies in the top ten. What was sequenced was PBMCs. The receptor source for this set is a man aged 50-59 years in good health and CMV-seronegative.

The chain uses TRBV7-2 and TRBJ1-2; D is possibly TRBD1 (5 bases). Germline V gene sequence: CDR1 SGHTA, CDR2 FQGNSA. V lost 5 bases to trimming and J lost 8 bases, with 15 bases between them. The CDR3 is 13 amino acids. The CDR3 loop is CASSPWEGTGYTF. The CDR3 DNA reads TGTGCCAGCAGCCCCTGGGAGGGGACGGGCTACACCTTC.

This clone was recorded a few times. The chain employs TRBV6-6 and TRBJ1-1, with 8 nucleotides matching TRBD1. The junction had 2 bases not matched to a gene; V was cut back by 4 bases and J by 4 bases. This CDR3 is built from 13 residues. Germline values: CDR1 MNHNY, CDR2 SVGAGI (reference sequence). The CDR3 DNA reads TGTGCCAGCAGTTTCACAGGGGGCACTGAAGCTTTCTTT. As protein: CASSFTGGTEAFF.

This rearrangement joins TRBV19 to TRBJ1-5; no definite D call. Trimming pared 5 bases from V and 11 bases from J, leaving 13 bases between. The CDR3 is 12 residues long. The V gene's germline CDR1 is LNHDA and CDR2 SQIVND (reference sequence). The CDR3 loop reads CASSAQTGSQHF. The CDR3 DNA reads TGTGCCAGTAGTGCGCAGACTGGGTCCCAGCATTTT.

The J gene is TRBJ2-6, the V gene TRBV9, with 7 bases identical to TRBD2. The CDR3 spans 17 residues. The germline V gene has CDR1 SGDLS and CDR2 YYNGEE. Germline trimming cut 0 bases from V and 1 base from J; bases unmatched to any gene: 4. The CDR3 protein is CASSVGEGNSGANVLTF. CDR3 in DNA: TGTGCCAGCAGCGTAGGGGAGGGCAATTCTGGGGCCAACGTCCTGACTTTC.

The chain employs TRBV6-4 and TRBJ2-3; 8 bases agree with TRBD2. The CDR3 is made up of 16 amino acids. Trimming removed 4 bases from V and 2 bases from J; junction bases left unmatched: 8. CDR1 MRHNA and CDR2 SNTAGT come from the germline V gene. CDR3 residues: CASSADSGTPTDTQYF. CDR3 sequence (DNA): TGTGCCAGCAGTGCAGATAGCGGGACTCCCACAGATACGCAGTATTTT.

DNA for the CDR3: TGCGCCAGCAGCTTGGAAGGGGGGGCCTCACCCCTCCACTTT. As protein: CASSLEGGASPLHF. V is TRBV5-1 and J is TRBJ1-6; D perhaps matches TRBD1 (6 bases). This CDR3 has 14 amino acids. Germline assignment: CDR1 SGHRS and CDR2 YFSETQ. Trimming left V 0 bases short and J 10 bases short, with 11 bases between.

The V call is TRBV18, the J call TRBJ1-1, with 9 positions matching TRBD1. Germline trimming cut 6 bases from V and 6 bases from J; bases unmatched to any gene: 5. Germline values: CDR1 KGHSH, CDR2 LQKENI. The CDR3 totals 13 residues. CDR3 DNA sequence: TGTGCCAGCTCTGAACAGGGGGCGGCTGAAGCTTTCTTT. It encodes CASSEQGAAEAFF.

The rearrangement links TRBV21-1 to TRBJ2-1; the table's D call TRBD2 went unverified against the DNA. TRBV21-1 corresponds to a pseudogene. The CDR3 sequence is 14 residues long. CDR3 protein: CASSKTSSDNEQFF. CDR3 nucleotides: TGTGCCAGCAGCAAAACCTCTAGCGACAATGAGCAGTTCTTC.

CDR3 sequence: CASSLSRRGEQYF. CDR3 in DNA: TGTGCCAGCAGTTTATCGAGACGGGGCGAGCAGTACTTC. The J gene is TRBJ2-7, the V gene TRBV27; tentative D call: TRBD2 (5 bases). The CDR3 covers 13 residues. The germline CDR1 and CDR2 sequences are MNHEY and SMNVEV (reference sequence). Trimming shortened V by 0 bases and J by 6 bases, and 9 bases separated the two germline ends.

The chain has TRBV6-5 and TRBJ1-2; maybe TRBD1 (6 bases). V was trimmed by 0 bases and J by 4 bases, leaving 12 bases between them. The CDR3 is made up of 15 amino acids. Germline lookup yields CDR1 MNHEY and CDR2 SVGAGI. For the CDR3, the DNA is TGTGCCAGCAGTTACTCGTTAATGGGGGCCTATGGCTACACCTTC. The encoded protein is CASSYSLMGAYGYTF.

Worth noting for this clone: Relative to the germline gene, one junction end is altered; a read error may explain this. CDR3 DNA sequence: TGTTCCAGCAGCTTAGATAGGGGTGGGGCTGAAAAACTGTTTTTT. Encoded protein: CSSSLDRGGAEKLFF. This rearrangement joins TRBV7-9 to TRBJ1-4; TRBD1 might be the D (5 bases). Germline-derived CDR1 and CDR2 are SEHNR and FQNEAQ (reference sequence). The CDR3 spans 15 residues.

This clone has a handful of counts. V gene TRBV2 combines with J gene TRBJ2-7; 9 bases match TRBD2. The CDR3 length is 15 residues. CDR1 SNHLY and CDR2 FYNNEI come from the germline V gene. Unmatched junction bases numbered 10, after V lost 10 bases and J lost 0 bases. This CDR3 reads CATDEGTSISYEQYF. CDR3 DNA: TGTGCCACCGACGAAGGGACTAGCATCTCCTACGAGCAGTACTTC.

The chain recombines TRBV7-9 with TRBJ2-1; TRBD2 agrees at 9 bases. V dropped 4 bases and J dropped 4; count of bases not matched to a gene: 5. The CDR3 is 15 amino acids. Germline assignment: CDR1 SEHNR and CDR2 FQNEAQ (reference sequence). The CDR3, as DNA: TGTGCCAGCAGCTCCCTAGCGGGAAGGTACAATGAGCAGTTCTTC. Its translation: CASSSLAGRYNEQFF.

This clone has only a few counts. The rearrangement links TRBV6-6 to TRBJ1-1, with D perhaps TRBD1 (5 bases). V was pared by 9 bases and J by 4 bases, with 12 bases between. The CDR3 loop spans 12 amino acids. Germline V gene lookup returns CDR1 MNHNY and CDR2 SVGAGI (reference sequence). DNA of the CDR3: TGTGCCAGTACTCAGGGTACCACTGAAGCTTTCTTT. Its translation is CASTQGTTEAFF.

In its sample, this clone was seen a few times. The CDR3: CASSSDLNQPQHF. In DNA, the CDR3 is TGTGCCAGCAGCTCGGACTTGAATCAGCCCCAGCATTTT. The rearrangement joins TRBV7-2 to TRBJ1-5; D remains unclear. The V and J ends lost 4 bases and 4 bases respectively, with 8 bases between them. CDR3 length equals 13 residues. The germline gives CDR1 SGHTA, CDR2 FQGNSA.

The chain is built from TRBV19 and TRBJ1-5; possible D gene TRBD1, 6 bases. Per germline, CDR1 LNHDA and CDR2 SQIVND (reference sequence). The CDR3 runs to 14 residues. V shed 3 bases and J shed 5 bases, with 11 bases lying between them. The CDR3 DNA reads TGTGCCAGTAGTATCGCGACAGGCTATCAGCCCCAGCATTTT. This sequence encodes CASSIATGYQPQHF.

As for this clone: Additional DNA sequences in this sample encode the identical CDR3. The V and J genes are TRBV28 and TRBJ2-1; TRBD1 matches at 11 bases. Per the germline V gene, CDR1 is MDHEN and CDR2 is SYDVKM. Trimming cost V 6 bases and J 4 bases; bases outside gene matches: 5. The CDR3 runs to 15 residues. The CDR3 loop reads CASSPGTGGYNEQFF. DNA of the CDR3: TGTGCCAGCAGCCCCGGGACAGGGGGTTACAATGAGCAGTTCTTC.

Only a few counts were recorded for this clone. The DNA of the CDR3 is TGCGCCAGCACCCTTCCCGGGACACTTGGGGAGCTGTTTTTT. Amino acids: CASTLPGTLGELFF. This sequence joins TRBV5-1 and TRBJ2-2; weak D call: TRBD1 (6 bases). Germline V lookup: CDR1 SGHRS, CDR2 YFSETQ. Trimming took 6 bases from V and 8 from J, leaving 17 bases between them. This CDR3 comprises 14 residues.

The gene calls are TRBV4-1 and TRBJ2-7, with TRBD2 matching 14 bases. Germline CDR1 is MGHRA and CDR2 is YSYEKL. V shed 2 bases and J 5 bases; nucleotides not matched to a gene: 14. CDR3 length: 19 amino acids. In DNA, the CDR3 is TGCGCCAGCAGCCAACAACCGCGGGGGGGGACTAGCGGGAGTGACGAGCAGTACTTC. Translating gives CASSQQPRGGTSGSDEQYF.

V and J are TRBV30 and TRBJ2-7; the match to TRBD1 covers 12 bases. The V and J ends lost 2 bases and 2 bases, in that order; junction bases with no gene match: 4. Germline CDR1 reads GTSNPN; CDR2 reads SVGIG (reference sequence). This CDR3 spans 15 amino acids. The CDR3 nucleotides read TGTGCCTGGAGTCCGGGGGACAGGGGGCCCTACGAGCAGTACTTC. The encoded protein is CAWSPGDRGPYEQYF.

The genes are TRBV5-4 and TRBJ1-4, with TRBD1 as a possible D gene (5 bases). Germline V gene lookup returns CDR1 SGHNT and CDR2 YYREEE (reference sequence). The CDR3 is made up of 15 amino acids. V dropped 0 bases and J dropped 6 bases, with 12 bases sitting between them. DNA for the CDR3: TGTGCCAGCAGCTTGGGTCCAGGGTGGGATGAAAAACTGTTTTTT. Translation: CASSLGPGWDEKLFF.

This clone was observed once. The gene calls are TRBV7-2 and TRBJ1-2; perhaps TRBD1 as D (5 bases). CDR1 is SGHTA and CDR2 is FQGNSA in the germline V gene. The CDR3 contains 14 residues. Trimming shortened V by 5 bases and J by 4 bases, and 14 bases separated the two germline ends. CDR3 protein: CASSLGGSSYGYTF. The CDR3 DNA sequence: TGTGCCAGCAGCCTGGGGGGAAGTAGCTATGGCTACACCTTC.

CDR3 coding DNA: TGTGCCATCAGTGGGGGGACTAGCGGGGCCTACGAGCAGTACTTC. Translating it yields CAISGGTSGAYEQYF. The V call is TRBV10-3, the J call TRBJ2-7; 13 bases agree with TRBD2. Germline assignment: CDR1 ENHRY and CDR2 SYGVKD. The CDR3 has 15 residues. Trimming at V came to 4 bases and at J to 2 bases, leaving 2 bases not matched to a gene.

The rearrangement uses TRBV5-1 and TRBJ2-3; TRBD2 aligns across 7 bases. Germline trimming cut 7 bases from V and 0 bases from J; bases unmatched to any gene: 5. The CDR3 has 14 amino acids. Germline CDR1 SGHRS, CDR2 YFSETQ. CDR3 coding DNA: TGCGCCAGCCGCGGTAGCGGGAGCACAGATACGCAGTATTTT. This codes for CASRGSGSTDTQYF.

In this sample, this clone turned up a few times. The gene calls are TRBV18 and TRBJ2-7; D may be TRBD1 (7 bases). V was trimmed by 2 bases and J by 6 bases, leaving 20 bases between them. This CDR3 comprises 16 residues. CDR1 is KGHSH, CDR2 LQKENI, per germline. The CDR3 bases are TGTGCCAGCTCACCATCCCGACAGGGAGGACCAGGCGAGCAGTACTTC. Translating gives CASSPSRQGGPGEQYF.

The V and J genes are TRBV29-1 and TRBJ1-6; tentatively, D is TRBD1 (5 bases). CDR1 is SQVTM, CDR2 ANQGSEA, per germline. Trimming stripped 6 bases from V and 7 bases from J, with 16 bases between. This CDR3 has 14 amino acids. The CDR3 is CSVREGQGNSPLHF. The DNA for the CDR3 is TGCAGCGTCCGGGAGGGGCAGGGAAATTCACCCCTCCACTTT.

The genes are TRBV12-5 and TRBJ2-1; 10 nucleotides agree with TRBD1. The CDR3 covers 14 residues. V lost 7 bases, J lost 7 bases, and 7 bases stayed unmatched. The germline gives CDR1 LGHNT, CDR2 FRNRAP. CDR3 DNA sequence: TGTGCTAGTGCCCCGGGACAGGGGAGAAATGAGCAGTTCTTC. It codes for CASAPGQGRNEQFF.

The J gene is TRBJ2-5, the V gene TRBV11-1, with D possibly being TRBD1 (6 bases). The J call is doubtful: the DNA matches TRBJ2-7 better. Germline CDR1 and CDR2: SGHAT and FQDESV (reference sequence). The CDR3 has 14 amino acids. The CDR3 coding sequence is TGTGCCAGCAGCTTAGCGGGACAAGCCTACGAGCAGTACTTC. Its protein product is CASSLAGQAYEQYF.

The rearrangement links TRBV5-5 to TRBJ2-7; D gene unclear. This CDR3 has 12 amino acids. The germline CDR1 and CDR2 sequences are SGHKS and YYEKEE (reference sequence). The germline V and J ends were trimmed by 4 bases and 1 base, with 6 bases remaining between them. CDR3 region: CASSPPSYEQYF. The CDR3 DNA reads TGTGCCAGCAGCCCCCCATCCTACGAGCAGTACTTC.

The CDR3: CASRSGNNYGYTF. Written as DNA, the CDR3 is TGTGCCAGCCGGTCAGGGAATAACTATGGCTACACCTTC. This chain uses TRBV27 with TRBJ1-2, with a possible D match to TRBD1 (5 bases). The germline V gene has CDR1 MNHEY and CDR2 SMNVEV (reference sequence). V shed 8 bases and J shed 1 base, with 11 bases lying between them. The CDR3 extends over 13 amino acids.

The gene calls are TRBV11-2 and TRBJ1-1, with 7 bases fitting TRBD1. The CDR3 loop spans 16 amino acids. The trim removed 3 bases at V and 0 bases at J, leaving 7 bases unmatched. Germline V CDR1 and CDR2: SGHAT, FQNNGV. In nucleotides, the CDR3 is TGTGCCAGCAGCTTTGGCAGGGGGGAATTGAACACTGAAGCTTTCTTT. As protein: CASSFGRGELNTEAFF.